This T cell receptor (beta chain) was found in a study of cytomegalovirus exposure and HLA in healthy donors. The overall study: A later analysis reported the same platform for the roughly 110 validation repertoires and the roughly 670 first-cohort repertoires.

V was pared by 1 base and J by 1 base, with 2 bases of the junction left unmatched. Germline assignment: CDR1 SGHTA and CDR2 FQGNSA. CDR3 length: 16 residues. Regarding the study as a whole: Reports indicated that the classifier achieved high specificity and sensitivity in diagnosing cytomegalovirus status.

Separate from the approximately 670-subject first cohort, the approximately 120-subject validation cohort was the one that the donors belonged to. With respect to this clone: What it binds is unknown.

Some clones are missing from TCRdb's copy, which holds only in-frame ones; the method was immunoSEQ multiplex PCR. The sample contains about 160,000 clones, roughly 90% of which appear only once. Material: PBMCs. The chain recombines TRBV7-2 with TRBJ2-3, with 10 bases matching TRBD2. The source is a man between 18 and 35 years old in good health and CMV-seropositive. The CDR3 DNA sequence: TGTGCCAGCAGCTTAGTGAGCGGGAGGGGCACAGATACGCAGTATTTT. Translation: CASSLVSGRGTDTQYF.